This T cell receptor beta chain emerged from a study of PD-1 blockade in mismatch repair-deficient tumors. The trim removed 6 bases at V and 4 bases at J, leaving 6 bases unmatched. CDR3 size: 13 residues. CDR1 and CDR2 from the germline V gene are SNHLY and FYNNEI. Measured with immunoSEQ multiplex PCR; TCRdb has only the in-frame clones, and not every one. The sample holds approximately 51,000 clones, over 75% seen once. Mismatch repair deficiency was confirmed in all patients, by PCR or immunohistochemistry. The TCR-sequenced patients were a few responders to pembrolizumab. The TCR was taken from an adult with mismatch repair-deficient cancer. The J gene is TRBJ2-7, the V gene TRBV2; 7 nucleotides agree with TRBD1. The specimen comprised peripheral blood, sampled less than 21 weeks after starting pembrolizumab. CDR3 residues: CASRGDSRYEQYF. DNA for the CDR3: TGTGCCAGCAGGGGGGACAGTCGATACGAGCAGTACTTC. The entire variable domain, with the rest obtained from reference TRBV2 and TRBJ2-7, is as follows: EPEVTQTPSHQVTQMGQEVILRCVPISNHLYFYWYRQILGQKVEFLVSFYNNEISEKSEIFDDQFSVERPDGSNFTLKIRSTKLEDSAMYFCASRGDSRYEQYFGPGTRLTVT.